A selection of T cell receptor beta chains follows, all from one sample in a study of blood T cells in healthy people across ages. TCRdb re-called the 5' RACE reads through MiXCR, storing one row per CDR3 protein. The data contain some 900,000 distinct CDR3 sequences, 29% of them singletons. Material: blood. Receptor source: a woman aged 80 or older in good health. The CDR3 runs from the conserved cysteine through the conserved F or W. D genes are given only for firm matches. Part of the rows lack a size; the others show once, few, many or a class for expanded clones.

DNA,CDR3,D,J,size,V
TGTGCCAGCAGCGAGCCGCCCTTATGGACGCAGTATTTT,CASSEPPLWTQYF,.,TRBJ2-3,many,TRBV7-2
TGTGCCAGCAGCCGAACAGGACACGAGCAGTACTTC,CASSRTGHEQYF,.,TRBJ2-7,many,TRBV7-2
TGTGCCAGCAGCTCAACAGGGCCACAAGAGACCCAGTACTTC,CASSSTGPQETQYF,.,TRBJ2-5,many,TRBV7-9
TGTGCCAGCAGCTTAAGGGACGGAAGCTCCTACAATGAGCAGTACTTC,CASSLRDGSSYNEQYF,.,TRBJ2-7,.,TRBV7-8
TGCAGTGCTAGAGCTGGGGCGGAGACCCAGTACTTC,CSARAGAETQYF,.,TRBJ2-5,few,TRBV20-1
TGTGCCAGCAGTGAAATAGGTGGCAGGGGGCGAGGAAGGTCATTTGAGCAGTTCTTC,CASSEIGGRGRGRSFEQFF,TRBD1,TRBJ2-1,many,TRBV6-1
TGTGCCAGCGGAGGCCCGGGACAGGGGTCCTACGAGCAGTACTTC,CASGGPGQGSYEQYF,TRBD1,TRBJ2-7,many,TRBV6-2/TRBV6-3
TGCGCCAGCAGCTCGCTTAAAGGACAGGGGGAAGAGACCCAGTACTTC,CASSSLKGQGEETQYF,TRBD1,TRBJ2-5,many,TRBV5-1
TGTGCCAGCAGTGAAAGCAGGGCTAGGGCCAAAAACATTCAGTACTTC,CASSESRARAKNIQYF,.,TRBJ2-4,many,TRBV2
TGTGCCAGCAGCTTTAGGTCGGGGCCAGGCTCCTACGAGCAGTACTTC,CASSFRSGPGSYEQYF,.,TRBJ2-7,.,TRBV3-1
TGTGCCAGCAGCCTGAGTGGGACGGGGACTGAAGCTTTCTTT,CASSLSGTGTEAFF,.,TRBJ1-1,many,TRBV7-9
TGTGCTAGCAGCTTAGATCGGTACACCGGGGAGCTGTTTTTT,CASSLDRYTGELFF,.,TRBJ2-2,.,TRBV7-7
TGTGCCAGCAGCTTAGATGGGACAGGGGTCAGCTCCTACAATGAGCAGTACTTC,CASSLDGTGVSSYNEQYF,TRBD1,TRBJ2-7,.,TRBV7-2
TGCAGCGTTGAAGACAGGAGGGCCGAAAAACTGTTTTTT,CSVEDRRAEKLFF,.,TRBJ1-4,few,TRBV29-1
TGTGCCAGCATCCAGACGAATGGGACGTACCAAGAGACCCAGTACTTC,CASIQTNGTYQETQYF,.,TRBJ2-5,many,TRBV12-3/TRBV12-4
TGTGCCAGCAGGCCTCACAAGACTTATGGCTACACCTTC,CASRPHKTYGYTF,.,TRBJ1-2,once,TRBV7-2
TGTGCCAGCAGCCCACAGGGACTTAACTATGGCTACACCTTC,CASSPQGLNYGYTF,.,TRBJ1-2,many,TRBV7-2
TGCAGTGCTAGAGATTGGCCGAGCAATCAGCCCCAGCATTTT,CSARDWPSNQPQHF,.,TRBJ1-5,many,TRBV20-1
TGTGCCAGCAGTTTTTACAGCTCCTATAATTCACCCCTCCACTTT,CASSFYSSYNSPLHF,.,TRBJ1-6,.,TRBV12-3/TRBV12-4
TGCAGTGCTGTAATCCGACTAACGGAGACCTACAATGAGCAGTTCTTC,CSAVIRLTETYNEQFF,.,TRBJ2-1,.,TRBV20-1
TGTGCCAGCAGCTTAGGACAGGGACAAGACGAAGATACGCAGTATTTT,CASSLGQGQDEDTQYF,TRBD1,TRBJ2-3,many,TRBV11-1
TGCAGTGCTAGAGATCCAAAAGCGGGGGGGCAAGATACGCAGTATTTT,CSARDPKAGGQDTQYF,TRBD2,TRBJ2-3,few,TRBV20-1
TGTGCCAGCTCAGTCAGACAGCATCGCCAAGAGACCCAGTACTTC,CASSVRQHRQETQYF,.,TRBJ2-5,.,TRBV18